This T cell receptor beta chain was obtained from a study of cytomegalovirus exposure and HLA in healthy donors. Study overall: One earlier analysis, a look at 200 million or so T cells, found about 110 million unique TCR beta sequences.

This clone was observed a handful of times. Its target is not known. Study outcomes and limitations: Most TCR beta V segments were productive about 90% or about 30% of the time in an earlier analysis. In vitro, a few CMV-associated chains proved specific for CMV antigens.

Amplification used 60 Vbeta primers and 13 Jbeta primers. Repertoires were generated with immunoSEQ multiplex PCR, while TCRdb's copy carries only in-frame clones and drops some. The profile covers roughly 150,000 clones, with about 70% appearing a single time and approximately 3% taken by the ten largest. The CDR3 contains 14 residues. The germline gives CDR1 MDHEN, CDR2 SYDVKM. Trimming left V 6 bases short and J 4 bases short, with 15 bases between. The receptor was derived from a male donor in good health and CMV-seronegative. The chain couples TRBV28 to TRBJ1-1, with D maybe TRBD1 (5 bases). The sequenced sample consisted of PBMCs. CDR3 amino acids: CASRTSGGGTEAFF. CDR3 in DNA: TGTGCCAGCAGAACCTCGGGGGGGGGCACTGAAGCTTTCTTT. Full variable domain (outside the CDR3, taken from reference TRBV28 and TRBJ1-1): DVKVTQSSRYLVKRTGEKVFLECVQDMDHENMFWYRQDPGLGLRLIYFSYDVKMKEKGDIPEGYSVSREKKERFSLILESASTNQTSMYLCASRTSGGGTEAFFGQGTRLTVV.